This T cell receptor beta chain was retrieved from a study of yellow fever vaccine responses in identical twins. One entry per CDR3 protein results from TCRdb running MiXCR on the RT-PCR reads. The sample lists approximately 2,000 distinct CDR3 sequences, over 65% occurring once. Trimming left V 0 bases short and J 1 base short, with 12 bases between. The CDR3 covers 16 residues. Germline V CDR1 and CDR2: MNHEY, SVGAGI. This receptor was obtained from a woman aged 18-29 years who received the yellow fever vaccine. Sample: T cells from blood (PBMCs), unsorted or a sorted subset (not recorded which), taken before or after yellow fever vaccination (not recorded which). The chain joins TRBV6-5 to TRBJ1-1; unclear D gene. CDR3 DNA: TGTGCCAGCAGTTACTCCCATGGGTGGTCGAACACTGAAGCTTTCTTT. Residues: CASSYSHGWSNTEAFF.